Reported below is one TCR beta chain. The antigen it recognizes is unknown. No per-base quality is available; no much larger clone lies one base away. This sample was taken from a study of blood T cell repertoires in COVID-19 (dated by TCRdb to 2019 to 2021). For the study in its entirety: Samples covering the acute and convalescent phases of COVID-19 were provided by collaborators in the United States, Italy and Spain. The material from the prospective study consisted of cDNA or gDNA derived from T cells, B-cell-depleted T cells, or PBMCs. Subjects who had been exposed to COVID-19, were actively infected with it, or had recovered from it provided the deeply sampled blood TCRbeta repertoires that made up the dataset. The repertoires were made available in a free public database intended to serve as a resource for research on the immune response to SARS-CoV-2. The samples were drawn from two sources: the first 160 participants of the ongoing ImmuneRACE study, and 950 to 1,500 subjects contributed by 6 global collaborators. Sample metadata almost always included a de-identified subject ID, COVID-19 status, age in years and sex. Where HLA class I and class II types were available, the types were taken from metadata supplied by the sample provider, not from assay-based typing. Results and caveats for the whole study, not just this receptor: The quantity of clinical and demographic metadata differed by source and by participant and was supplied without curation.

Clipping removes 2 bases from V and 7 bases from J, with 13 as the unmatched junction base count. Including cysteine and phenylalanine, the CDR3 has 17 amino acids. Only CDR3 DNA remains: 51 bases, in frame from the first base. From a lookup of the germline V gene, CDR1 and CDR2 are MGHRA and YSYEKL. TCRbeta CDR3 regions were amplified from genomic DNA by means of the immunoSEQ Assay, a bias-controlled multiplex PCR. Under the source paper's analysis protocol: The number of nucleated cells in each sample was estimated from the amplification of reference gene primers within the assay. To quantify the absolute abundance of each unique TCRbeta CDR3 rearrangement, sequence reads were collapsed and filtered. Productive Simpson clonality was computed per sample as the square root of Simpson's diversity index over productive rearrangements. TCRdb stores this immuneACCESS table with in-frame sequences only. Part of the clones is absent; in the studies checked, under half of the shortfall reflects unresolved V genes, and no reason is known for the rest. V, J and clone size are those of that table, while D and trimming were read from the DNA. The sample profile shows about 170,000 clones; around 89% of them were found once. Approximately 0.8% of the sample is taken by the ten largest.

Participants in the prospective study were aged roughly 18 to 90 years, lived in under 30 United States geographic areas, and enrolled through a virtual design. To assign participants to cohorts, the prospective study relied on clinical history that participants themselves reported in a screening survey and a study questionnaire. Recovered participants in ImmuneRACE Cohort 3 were defined by two consecutive negative NP/OP PCR tests, clearance by a healthcare professional, or resolution of symptoms. Mobile phlebotomists in the prospective study collected whole blood, serum and a nasopharyngeal or oropharyngeal swab from every participant. Participants in the prospective study had the option to provide additional blood draws and questionnaires over a 2-month period. Prospective study blood samples were shipped either frozen or at room temperature before DNA extraction.

The chain was built from TRBV4-1 and TRBJ1-1; 10 bases in between match TRBD1. The sequenced sample consisted of PBMCs or T cells enriched from blood (not recorded which). This receptor was taken from a young woman who had recovered from COVID-19. CDR3 protein: CASSQLTGGLSPFEAFF. The DNA sequence is as follows: TGCGCCAGCAGCCAATTGACAGGGGGCCTTTCTCCCTTTGAAGCTTTCTTT.